This entry is about one T cell receptor (beta chain). Trimming took 4 bases from V and 4 from J, leaving 10 bases between them. The CDR3 runs to 12 residues. CDR1 GTSNPN and CDR2 SVGIG come from the germline V gene (reference sequence). These data are taken from a study of shared clonotypes between healthy human individuals. The method was immunoSEQ multiplex PCR; TCRdb's version includes in-frame clones alone and lacks a portion of them. Here the sample spans 1.5 million to 1.9 million clones, about 98% being singletons. The receptor was isolated from a man aged 30 to 45 in good health. The rearrangement links TRBV30 to TRBJ1-1; TRBD1 might be the D (5 bases). Sequencing was performed on naive CD4+ T cells sorted from blood. Sample subset: CD45RA+ positively selected. For the CDR3, the DNA is TGTGCCTGGACCCGGGGGGTCACTGAAGCTTTCTTT. Translating it yields CAWTRGVTEAFF. The full variable domain, its missing parts supplied by reference TRBV30 and TRBJ1-1, is SQTIHQWPATLVQPVGSPLSLECTVEGTSNPNLYWYRQAAGRGLQLLFYSVGIGQISSEVPQNLSASRPQDRQFILSSKKLLLSDSGFYLCAWTRGVTEAFFGQGTRLTVV.